This T cell receptor beta chain was recovered during a study of glioma-infiltrating T cells after dendritic cell vaccination. Across the study: Between about 2002 and 2013, patients got autologous tumor lysate-pulsed dendritic cell vaccines. Autologous tumor lysate was loaded overnight onto monocyte-derived dendritic cells grown seven to eight days with IL-4 and GM-CSF.

CDR3 length: 13 amino acids. CDR1 and CDR2 from the germline V gene are SQVTM and ANQGSEA. V lost 4 bases to trimming and J lost 3 bases, with 10 bases between them. Amplification used 60 V beta primers and 13 J beta primers. The method was immunoSEQ multiplex PCR; TCRdb's version includes in-frame clones alone and lacks a portion of them. The sample has fewer than 75,000 clones, 81% seen once; the top ten hold 7.9%. The clonotype was recovered from a human donor with glioblastoma. Sequences were derived from blood, sampled before dendritic cell vaccination. V is TRBV29-1 and J is TRBJ1-5, with a possible D match to TRBD1 (6 bases). The chain's CDR3 is CSVGTGINQPQHF. The CDR3 DNA sequence: TGCAGCGTTGGTACAGGGATCAATCAGCCCCAGCATTTT.